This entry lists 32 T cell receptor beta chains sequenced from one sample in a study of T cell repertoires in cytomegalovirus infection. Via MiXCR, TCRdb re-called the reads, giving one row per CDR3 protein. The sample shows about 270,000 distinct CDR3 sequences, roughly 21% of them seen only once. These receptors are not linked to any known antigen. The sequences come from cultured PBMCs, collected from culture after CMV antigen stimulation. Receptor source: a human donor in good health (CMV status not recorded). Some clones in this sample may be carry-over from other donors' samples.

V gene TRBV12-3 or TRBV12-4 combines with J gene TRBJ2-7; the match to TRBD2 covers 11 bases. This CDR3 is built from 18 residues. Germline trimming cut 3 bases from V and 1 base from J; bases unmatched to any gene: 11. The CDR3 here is CASSFIPPTSGASYEQYV. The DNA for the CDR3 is TGTGCCAGCAGTTTTATCCCCCCGACTAGCGGGGCTTCCTACGAGCAGTACGTC.

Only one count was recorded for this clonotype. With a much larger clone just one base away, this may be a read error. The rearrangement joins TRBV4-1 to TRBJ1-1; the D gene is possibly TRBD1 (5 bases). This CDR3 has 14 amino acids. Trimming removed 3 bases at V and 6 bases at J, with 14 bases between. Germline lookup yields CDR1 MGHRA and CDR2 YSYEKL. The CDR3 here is CASSQIAGSAEAFF. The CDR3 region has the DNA TGCGCCAGCAGCCAGATAGCAGGGTCCGCTGAAGCTTTCTTT.

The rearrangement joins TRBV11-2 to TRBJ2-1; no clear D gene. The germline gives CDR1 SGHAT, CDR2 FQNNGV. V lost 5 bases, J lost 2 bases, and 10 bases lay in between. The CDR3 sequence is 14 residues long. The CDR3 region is CASSLNSPYNEQFF. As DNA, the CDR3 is TGTGCCAGCAGCCTTAATAGCCCCTACAATGAGCAGTTCTTC.

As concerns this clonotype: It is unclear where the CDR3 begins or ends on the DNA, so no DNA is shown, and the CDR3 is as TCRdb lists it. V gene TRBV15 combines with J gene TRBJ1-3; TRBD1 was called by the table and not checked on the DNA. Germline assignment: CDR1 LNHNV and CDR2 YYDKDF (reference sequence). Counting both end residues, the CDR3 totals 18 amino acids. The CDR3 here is CATSRDGQGVLLETPYIF.

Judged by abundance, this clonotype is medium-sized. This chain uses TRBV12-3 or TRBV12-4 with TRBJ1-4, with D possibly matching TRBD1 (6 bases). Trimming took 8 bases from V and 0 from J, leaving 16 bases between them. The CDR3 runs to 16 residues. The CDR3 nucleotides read TGTGCCAGCTCTGAAGGGACACTTGCAACTAATGAAAAACTGTTTTTT. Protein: CASSEGTLATNEKLFF.

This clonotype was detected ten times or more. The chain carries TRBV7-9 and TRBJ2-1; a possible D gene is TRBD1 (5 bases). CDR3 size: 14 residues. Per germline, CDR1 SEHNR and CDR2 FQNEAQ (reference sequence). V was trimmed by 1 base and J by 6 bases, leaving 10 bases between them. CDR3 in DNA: TGTGCCAGCAGCTTAGACAGGCAAGGCAATGAGCAGTTCTTC. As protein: CASSLDRQGNEQFF. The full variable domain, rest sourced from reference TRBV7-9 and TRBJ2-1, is DTGVSQNPRHKITKRGQNVTFRCDPISEHNRLYWYRQTLGQGPEFLTYFQNEAQLEKSRLLSDRFSAERPKGSFSTLEIQRTEQGDSAMYLCASSLDRQGNEQFFGPGTRLTVL.

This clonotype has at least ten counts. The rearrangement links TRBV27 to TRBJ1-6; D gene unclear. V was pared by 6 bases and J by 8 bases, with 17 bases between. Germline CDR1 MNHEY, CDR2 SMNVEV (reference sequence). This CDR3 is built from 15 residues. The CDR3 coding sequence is TGTGCCAGCAGCATAAATTTGAGGGTCCATTCACCCCTCCACTTT. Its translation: CASSINLRVHSPLHF.

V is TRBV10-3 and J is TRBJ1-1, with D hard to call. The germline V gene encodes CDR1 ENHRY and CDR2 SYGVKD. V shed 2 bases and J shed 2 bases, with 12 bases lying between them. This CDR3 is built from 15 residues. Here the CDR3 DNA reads TGTGCCATCAGTGAGCTTGACACGACTAACACTGAAGCTTTCTTT. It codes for CAISELDTTNTEAFF.

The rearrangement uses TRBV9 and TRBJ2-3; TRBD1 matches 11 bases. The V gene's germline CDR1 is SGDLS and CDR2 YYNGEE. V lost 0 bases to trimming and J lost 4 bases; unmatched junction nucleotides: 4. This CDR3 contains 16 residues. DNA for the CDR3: TGTGCCAGCAGCGTAGAGGGGACAGGGGGTTCAGATACGCAGTATTTT. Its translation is CASSVEGTGGSDTQYF.

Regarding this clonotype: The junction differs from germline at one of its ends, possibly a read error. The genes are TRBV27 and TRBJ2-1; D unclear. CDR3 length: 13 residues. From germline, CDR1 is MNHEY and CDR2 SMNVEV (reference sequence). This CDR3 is CASSLSLAQEQFF. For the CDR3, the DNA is TGTGCCAGCAGTCTATCCCTCGCACAGGAGCAGTTCTTC.

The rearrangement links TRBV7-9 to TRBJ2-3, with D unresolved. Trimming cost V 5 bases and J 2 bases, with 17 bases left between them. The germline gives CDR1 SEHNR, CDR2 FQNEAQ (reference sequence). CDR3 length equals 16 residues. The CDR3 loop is CASSVDQRLYTDTQYF. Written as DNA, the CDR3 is TGTGCCAGCAGCGTGGACCAGCGTCTGTACACAGATACGCAGTATTTT.

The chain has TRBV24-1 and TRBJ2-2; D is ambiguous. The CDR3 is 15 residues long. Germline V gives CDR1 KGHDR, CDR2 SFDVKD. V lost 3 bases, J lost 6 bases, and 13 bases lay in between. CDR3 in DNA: TGTGCCACCAGTGATGATACAGTCGGGCCCGGGGAGCTGTTTTTT. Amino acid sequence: CATSDDTVGPGELFF.

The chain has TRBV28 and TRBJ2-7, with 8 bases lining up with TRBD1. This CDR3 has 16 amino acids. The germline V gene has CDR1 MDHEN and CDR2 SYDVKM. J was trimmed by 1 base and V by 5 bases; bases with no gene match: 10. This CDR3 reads CASSTPDRGKSYEQYF. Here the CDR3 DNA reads TGTGCCAGCAGTACCCCTGACAGGGGTAAGTCCTACGAGCAGTACTTC.

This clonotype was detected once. CDR3 amino acids: CASSTRGTNYGYTF. The CDR3 DNA follows: TGTGCCAGTAGTACCAGGGGGACTAACTATGGCTACACCTTC. The rearrangement uses TRBV19 and TRBJ1-2; 7 bases line up with TRBD1. Trimming at V came to 4 bases and at J to 0 bases, leaving 2 bases not matched to a gene. CDR1 and CDR2 from the germline V gene are LNHDA and SQIVND (reference sequence). The CDR3 spans 14 residues.

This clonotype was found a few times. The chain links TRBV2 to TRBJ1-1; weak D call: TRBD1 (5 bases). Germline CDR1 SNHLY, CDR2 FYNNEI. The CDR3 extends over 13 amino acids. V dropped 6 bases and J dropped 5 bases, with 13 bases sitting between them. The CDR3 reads CASSGRDRTEAFF. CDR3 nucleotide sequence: TGTGCCAGCAGCGGCAGGGATAGGACTGAAGCTTTCTTT.

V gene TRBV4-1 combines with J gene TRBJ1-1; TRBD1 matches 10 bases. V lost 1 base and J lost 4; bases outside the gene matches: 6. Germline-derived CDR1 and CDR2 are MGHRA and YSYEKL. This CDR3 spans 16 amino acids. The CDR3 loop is CASSQARDRGITEAFF. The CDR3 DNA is TGCGCCAGCAGCCAAGCCCGGGACAGGGGTATCACTGAAGCTTTCTTT.

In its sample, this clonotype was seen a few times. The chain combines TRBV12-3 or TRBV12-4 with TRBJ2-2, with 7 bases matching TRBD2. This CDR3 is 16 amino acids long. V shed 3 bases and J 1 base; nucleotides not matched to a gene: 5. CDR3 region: CASSFSLAVNTGELFF. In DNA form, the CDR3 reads TGTGCCAGCAGTTTTAGCCTAGCGGTGAACACCGGGGAGCTGTTTTTT.

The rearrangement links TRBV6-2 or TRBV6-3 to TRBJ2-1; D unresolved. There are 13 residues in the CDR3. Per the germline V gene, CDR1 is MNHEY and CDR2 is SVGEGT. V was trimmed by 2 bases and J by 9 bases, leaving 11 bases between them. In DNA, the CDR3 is TGTGCCAGCAGTTACGCCGAATTCAGTGAGCAGTTCTTC. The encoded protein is CASSYAEFSEQFF.

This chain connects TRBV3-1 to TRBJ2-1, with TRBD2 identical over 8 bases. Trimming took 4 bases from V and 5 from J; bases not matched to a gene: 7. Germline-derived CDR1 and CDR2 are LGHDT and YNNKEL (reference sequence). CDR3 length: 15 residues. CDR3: CASSLGTRGHNEQFF. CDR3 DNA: TGTGCCAGCAGCCTGGGGACTAGAGGACACAATGAGCAGTTCTTC.

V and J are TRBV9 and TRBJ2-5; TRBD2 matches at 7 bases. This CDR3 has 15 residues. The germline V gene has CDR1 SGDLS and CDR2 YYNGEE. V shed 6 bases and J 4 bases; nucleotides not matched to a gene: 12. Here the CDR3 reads CASNREAAGRETQYF. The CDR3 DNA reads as TGTGCCAGCAATCGGGAGGCGGCAGGGAGAGAGACCCAGTACTTC.

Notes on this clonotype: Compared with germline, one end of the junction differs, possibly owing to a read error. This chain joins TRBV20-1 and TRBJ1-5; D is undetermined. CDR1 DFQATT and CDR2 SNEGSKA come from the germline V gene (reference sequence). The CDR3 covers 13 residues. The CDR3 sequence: CSAGEGSNQPQHF. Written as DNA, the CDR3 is TGCAGTGCTGGAGAGGGTAGCAATCAGCCCCAGCATTTT.

The CDR3 sequence: CAISESATSGSRRDTQYF. For the CDR3, the DNA is TGTGCCATCAGTGAGTCGGCGACTAGCGGGAGTAGGAGGGATACGCAGTATTTT. The J gene is TRBJ2-3, the V gene TRBV10-3; 12 nucleotides agree with TRBD2. CDR1 is ENHRY and CDR2 is SYGVKD in the germline V gene. J was trimmed by 6 bases and V by 0 bases; bases with no gene match: 10. The CDR3 extends over 18 amino acids.

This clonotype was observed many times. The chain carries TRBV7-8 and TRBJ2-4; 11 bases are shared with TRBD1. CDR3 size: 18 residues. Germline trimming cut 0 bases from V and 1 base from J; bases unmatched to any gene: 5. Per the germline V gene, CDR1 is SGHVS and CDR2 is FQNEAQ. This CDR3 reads CASSLAKDRGLAKNIQYF. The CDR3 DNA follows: TGTGCCAGCAGCTTAGCGAAGGACAGGGGGCTTGCCAAAAACATTCAGTACTTC.

The CDR3 loop reads CATSPPNRGTPYRRGNTIYF. The CDR3 coding sequence is TGTGCCACCAGCCCACCAAACAGGGGGACACCGTACCGGCGCGGAAACACCATATATTTT. The chain carries TRBV24-1 and TRBJ1-3; 8 nucleotides agree with TRBD1. The CDR3 sequence is 20 residues long. The J segment lost 4 bases and the V segment lost 7 bases, leaving 23 bases of the junction unmatched. Germline V gives CDR1 KGHDR, CDR2 SFDVKD.

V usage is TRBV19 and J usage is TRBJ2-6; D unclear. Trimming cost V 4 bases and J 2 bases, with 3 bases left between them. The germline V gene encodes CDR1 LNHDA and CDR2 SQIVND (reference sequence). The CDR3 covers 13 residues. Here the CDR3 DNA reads TGTGCCAGTAGTAACCCTGGGGCCAACGTCCTGACTTTC. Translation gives CASSNPGANVLTF.

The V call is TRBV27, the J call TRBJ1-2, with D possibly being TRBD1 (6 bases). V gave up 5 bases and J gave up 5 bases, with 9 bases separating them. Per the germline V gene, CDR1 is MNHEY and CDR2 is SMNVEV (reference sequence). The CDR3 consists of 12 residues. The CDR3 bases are TGTGCCAGCAGTGTAACAGGGTATGGCTACACCTTC. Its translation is CASSVTGYGYTF.

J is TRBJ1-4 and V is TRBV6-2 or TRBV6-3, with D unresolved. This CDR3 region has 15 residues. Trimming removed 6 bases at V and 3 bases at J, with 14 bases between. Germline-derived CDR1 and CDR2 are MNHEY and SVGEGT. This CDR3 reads CASRSVGVANEKLFF. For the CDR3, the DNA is TGTGCCAGCAGATCCGTCGGGGTAGCTAATGAAAAACTGTTTTTT.

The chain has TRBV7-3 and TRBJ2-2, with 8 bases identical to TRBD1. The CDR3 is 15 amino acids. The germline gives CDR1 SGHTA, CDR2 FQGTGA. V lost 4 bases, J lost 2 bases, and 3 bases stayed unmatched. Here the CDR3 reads CASSWGQENTGELFF. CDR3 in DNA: TGTGCCAGCAGCTGGGGACAGGAAAACACCGGGGAGCTGTTTTTT.

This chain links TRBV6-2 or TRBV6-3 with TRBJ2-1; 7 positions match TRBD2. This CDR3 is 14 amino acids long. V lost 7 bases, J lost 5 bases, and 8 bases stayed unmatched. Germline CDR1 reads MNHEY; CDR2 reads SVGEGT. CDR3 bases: TGTGCCAGCACCAACCGGGACTACGACAATGAGCAGTTCTTC. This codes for CASTNRDYDNEQFF.

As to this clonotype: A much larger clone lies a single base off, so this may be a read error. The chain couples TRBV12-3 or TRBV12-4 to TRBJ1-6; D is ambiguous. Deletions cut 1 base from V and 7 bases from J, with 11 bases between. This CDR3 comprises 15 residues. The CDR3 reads CASSLERVTNSPLHF. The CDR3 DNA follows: TGTGCCAGCAGTTTAGAAAGGGTTACCAATTCACCCCTCCACTTT.

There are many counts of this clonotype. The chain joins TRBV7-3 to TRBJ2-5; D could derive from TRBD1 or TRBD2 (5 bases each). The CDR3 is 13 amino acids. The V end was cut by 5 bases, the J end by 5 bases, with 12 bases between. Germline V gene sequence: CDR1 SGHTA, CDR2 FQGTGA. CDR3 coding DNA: TGTGCCAGCAGCCCCGGGGCAGGGGAGACCCAGTACTTC. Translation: CASSPGAGETQYF.

The CDR3 protein is CASRPGTSGIYEQFF. In nucleotides, the CDR3 is TGTGCCAGCAGACCCGGGACTAGCGGGATTTATGAGCAGTTCTTC. The genes are TRBV6-2 or TRBV6-3 and TRBJ2-1, with 13 bases fitting TRBD2. The CDR3 is 15 residues long. The V gene end was trimmed by 6 bases and the J gene end by 8 bases; junction bases not matched to a gene: 7. The germline CDR1 and CDR2 sequences are MNHEY and SVGEGT.